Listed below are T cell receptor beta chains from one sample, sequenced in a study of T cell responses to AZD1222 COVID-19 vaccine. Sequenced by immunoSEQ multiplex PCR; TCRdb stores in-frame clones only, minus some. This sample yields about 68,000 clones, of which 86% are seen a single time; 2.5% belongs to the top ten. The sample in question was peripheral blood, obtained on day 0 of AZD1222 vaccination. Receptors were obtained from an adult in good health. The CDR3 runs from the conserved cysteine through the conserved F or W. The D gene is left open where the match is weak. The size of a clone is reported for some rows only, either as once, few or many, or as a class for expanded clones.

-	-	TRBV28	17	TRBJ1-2	CASRHSKTPFANYGYTF	TGTGCCAGCAGACATTCCAAGACACCATTCGCGAACTATGGCTACACCTTC
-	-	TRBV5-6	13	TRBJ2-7	CASSLQGTYEQYF	TGTGCCAGCAGCTTACAAGGGACCTACGAGCAGTACTTC
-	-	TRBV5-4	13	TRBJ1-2	CASRSGPNYGYTF	TGTGCCAGCAGGTCGGGACCTAACTATGGCTACACCTTC
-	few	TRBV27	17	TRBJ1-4	CASRSGTQGGTNEKLFF	TGTGCCAGCAGGTCCGGGACCCAGGGCGGAACTAATGAAAAACTGTTTTTT
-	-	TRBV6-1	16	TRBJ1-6	CASSELFTGVGSPLHF	TGTGCCAGCAGTGAACTTTTTACGGGCGTAGGTTCACCCCTCCACTTT
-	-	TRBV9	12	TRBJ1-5	CASSAPDRLPIF	TGTGCCAGCAGCGCCCCGGACAGACTCCCAATATTT
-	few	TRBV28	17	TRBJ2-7	CASSLWGPSSGNYEQYF	TGTGCCAGCAGTTTATGGGGTCCTTCTTCCGGGAACTACGAGCAGTACTTC
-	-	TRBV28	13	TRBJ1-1	CASSSPGLTDPRF	TGTGCCAGCAGTTCTCCGGGCCTCACGGACCCAAGATTT
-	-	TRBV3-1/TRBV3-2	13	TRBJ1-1	CASSQGPDTEAFF	TGTGCCAGCAGCCAAGGACCAGACACTGAAGCTTTCTTT
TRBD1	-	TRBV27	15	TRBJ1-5	CASKYLDRDNQPQHF	TGTGCCAGCAAGTACCTTGACAGGGATAATCAGCCCCAGCATTTT
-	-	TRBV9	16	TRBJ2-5	CASSDPAGTLEETQYF	TGTGCCAGCAGCGATCCAGCCGGGACCTTAGAAGAGACCCAGTACTTC
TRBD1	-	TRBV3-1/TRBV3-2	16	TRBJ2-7	CASSQNTGGYTYEQYF	TGTGCCAGCAGCCAAAATACAGGGGGCTATACCTACGAGCAGTACTTC
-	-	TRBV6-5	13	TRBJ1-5	CAGGRGENQPQHF	TGTGCCGGCGGACGGGGAGAGAATCAGCCCCAGCATTTT
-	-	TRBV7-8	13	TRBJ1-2	CASSSPGGKGYTF	TGTGCCAGCAGCTCCCCGGGGGGGAAGGGCTACACCTTC
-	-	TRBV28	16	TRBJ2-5	CASILSWESYQETQYF	TGTGCCAGCATCTTATCTTGGGAGTCGTACCAAGAGACCCAGTACTTC
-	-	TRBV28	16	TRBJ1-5	CASSHDSTSLNQPQHF	TGTGCCAGCAGCCACGACAGTACCAGTTTGAATCAGCCCCAGCATTTT
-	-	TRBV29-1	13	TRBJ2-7	CSVVTPVTYEQYF	TGCAGCGTTGTTACCCCAGTCACCTACGAGCAGTACTTC
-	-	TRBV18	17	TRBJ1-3	CASSPSGGPPSGNTIYF	TGTGCCAGCTCCCCATCTGGAGGGCCCCCATCTGGAAACACCATATATTTT
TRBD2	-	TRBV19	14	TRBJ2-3	CASSPGLATDTQYF	TGTGCCAGTAGTCCCGGACTAGCAACAGATACGCAGTATTTT
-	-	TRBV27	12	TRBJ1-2	CASSLSGSGYTF	TGTGCCAGCAGTTTAAGTGGAAGCGGCTACACCTTC
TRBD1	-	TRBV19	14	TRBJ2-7	CASSPGQGPYEQYF	TGTGCCAGTAGTCCTGGACAGGGTCCCTACGAGCAGTACTTC
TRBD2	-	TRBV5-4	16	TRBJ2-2	CASSLGGSGGAGELFF	TGTGCCAGCAGCTTGGGGGGTAGCGGGGGGGCCGGGGAGCTGTTTTTT
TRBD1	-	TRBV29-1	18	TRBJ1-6	CSVSRDSDPGTRNSPLHF	TGCAGCGTTTCACGGGACAGCGACCCAGGGACGAGGAATTCACCCCTCCACTTT
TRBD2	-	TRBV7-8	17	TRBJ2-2	CASSSLSAGGRTGELFF	TGTGCCAGCAGCTCACTCTCGGCGGGAGGGCGGACCGGGGAGCTGTTTTTT
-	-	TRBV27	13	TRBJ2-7	CASSFGDPYEQYF	TGTGCCAGCAGTTTTGGGGATCCCTACGAGCAGTACTTC
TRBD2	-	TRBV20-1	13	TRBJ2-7	CSASSLAGYEQYF	TGCAGTGCTAGTAGTCTAGCGGGGTACGAGCAGTACTTC
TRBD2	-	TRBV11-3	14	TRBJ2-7	CASSGGLAGAEQYF	TGTGCCAGCAGCGGGGGACTAGCGGGAGCCGAGCAGTACTTC
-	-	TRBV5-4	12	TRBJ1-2	CASSLRQGGYTF	TGTGCCAGCAGCTTGAGGCAGGGGGGCTACACCTTC
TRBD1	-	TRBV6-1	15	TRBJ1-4	CASSEVPGQGGKLFF	TGTGCCAGCAGTGAAGTCCCGGGACAGGGTGGAAAACTGTTTTTT
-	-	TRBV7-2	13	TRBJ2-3	CASSLLPRDTQYF	TGTGCCAGCAGCTTATTGCCCAGAGATACGCAGTATTTT
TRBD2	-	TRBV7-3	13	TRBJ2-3	CASSPRTSSTQYF	TGTGCCAGCAGCCCCCGGACTAGTTCTACGCAGTATTTT
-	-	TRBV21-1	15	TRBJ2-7	CASSKNGTATYEQYF	TGTGCCAGCAGCAAAAATGGGACAGCGACCTACGAGCAGTACTTC